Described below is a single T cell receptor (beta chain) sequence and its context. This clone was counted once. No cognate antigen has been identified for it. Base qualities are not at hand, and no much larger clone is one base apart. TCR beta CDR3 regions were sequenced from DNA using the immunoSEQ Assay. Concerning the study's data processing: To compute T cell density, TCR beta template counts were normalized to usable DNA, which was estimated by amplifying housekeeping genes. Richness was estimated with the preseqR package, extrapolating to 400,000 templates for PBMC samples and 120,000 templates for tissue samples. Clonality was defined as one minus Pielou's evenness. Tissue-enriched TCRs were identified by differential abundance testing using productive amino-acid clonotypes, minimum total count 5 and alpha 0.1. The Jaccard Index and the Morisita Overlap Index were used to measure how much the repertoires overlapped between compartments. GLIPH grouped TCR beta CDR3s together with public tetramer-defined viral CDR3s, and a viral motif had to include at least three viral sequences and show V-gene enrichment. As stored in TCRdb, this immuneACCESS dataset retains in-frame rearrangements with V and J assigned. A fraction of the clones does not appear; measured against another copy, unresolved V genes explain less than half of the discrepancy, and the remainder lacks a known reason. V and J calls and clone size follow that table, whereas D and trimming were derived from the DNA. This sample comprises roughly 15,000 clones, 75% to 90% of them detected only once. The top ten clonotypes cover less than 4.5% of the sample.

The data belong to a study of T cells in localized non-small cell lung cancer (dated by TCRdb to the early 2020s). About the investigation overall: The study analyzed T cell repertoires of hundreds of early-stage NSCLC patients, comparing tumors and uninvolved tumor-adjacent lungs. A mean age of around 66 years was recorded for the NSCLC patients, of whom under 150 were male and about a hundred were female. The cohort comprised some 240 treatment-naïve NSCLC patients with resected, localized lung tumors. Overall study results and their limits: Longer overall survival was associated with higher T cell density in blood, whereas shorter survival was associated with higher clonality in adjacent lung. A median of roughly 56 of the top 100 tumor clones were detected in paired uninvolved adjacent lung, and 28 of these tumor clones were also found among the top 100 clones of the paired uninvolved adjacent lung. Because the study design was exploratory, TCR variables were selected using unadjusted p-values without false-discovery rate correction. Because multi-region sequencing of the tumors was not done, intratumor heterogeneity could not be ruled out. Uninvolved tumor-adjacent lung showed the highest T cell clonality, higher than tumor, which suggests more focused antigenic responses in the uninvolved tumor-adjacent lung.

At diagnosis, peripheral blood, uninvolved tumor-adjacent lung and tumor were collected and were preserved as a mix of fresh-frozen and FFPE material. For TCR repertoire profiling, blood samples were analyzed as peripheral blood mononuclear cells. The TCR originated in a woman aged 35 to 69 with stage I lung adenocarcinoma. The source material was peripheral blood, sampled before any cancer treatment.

In nucleotide form, the sequence is TGTGCCACCTCCGGCAGCTTTAACACCTACGAGCAGTACTTC. The translation is CATSGSFNTYEQYF. In this chain, TRBV10-3 is recombined with TRBJ2-7; there is no confident call for the D gene. From the cysteine up to the phenylalanine, the CDR3 has a length of 14 residues. Only the CDR3 region is kept as DNA, spanning 42 bases read in frame from base 1. Trimming takes 10 bases from V and 2 bases from J, and the germline ends sit 18 bases apart. From the germline V gene, CDR1 is ENHRY and CDR2 is SYGVKD.